Presented here are 9 T cell receptor beta chains from one specimen sequenced in a study of molecular identifiers for immune sequencing clone quantification. TCRdb fed the PCR reads into MiXCR, producing one record per CDR3 protein. The sample consists of hundreds of thousands of distinct CDR3 sequences, around 25% of them appearing once. The sequenced material came from naive CD8+ T cells from blood, with Jurkat cell RNA spiked in. Indicated subset: FACS-sorted CD8+CD4-CCR7+CD45RA+ naive T cells. The receptors shown here come from a human donor in good health. Some libraries in this study had Jurkat cell RNA spiked in.

In this sample, this clonotype turned up many times. V usage is TRBV5-1 and J usage is TRBJ1-1; TRBD1 might be the D (5 bases). Germline CDR1 is SGHRS and CDR2 is YFSETQ. V was shortened by 1 base and J by 6 bases, with 10 bases between the two germline ends. This CDR3 has 13 amino acids. The DNA of the CDR3 is TGCGCCAGCAGCTTGACCCAGGGATCTGAAGCTTTCTTT. It encodes CASSLTQGSEAFF.

This clonotype was picked up many times. V gene TRBV7-2 combines with J gene TRBJ2-3, with 14 nucleotides matching TRBD2. Germline V lookup: CDR1 SGHTA, CDR2 FQGNSA. Trimming cost V 6 bases and J 4 bases; bases outside gene matches: 3. The CDR3 is 15 amino acids. DNA of the CDR3: TGTGCCAGCAGTAAGACTAGCGGGGGGGCAGATACGCAGTATTTT. Protein sequence: CASSKTSGGADTQYF.

In its sample, this clonotype was seen a few times. This could be a read error, since a much larger clone is one nucleotide away. V gene TRBV6-5 combines with J gene TRBJ2-5, with D unclear. The CDR3 runs 14 residues. Germline V gives CDR1 MNHEY, CDR2 SVGAGI. CDR3 nucleotide sequence: TGTGCCGGCAGCCCGAAAGGGCACCAAGAGACCCAGTACTTC. Translated: CAGSPKGHQETQYF.

Worth noting for this clonotype: This clone may be a read error of a much larger clone one base away. V usage is TRBV12-3 or TRBV12-4 and J usage is TRBJ1-5; D is possibly TRBD1 (5 bases). Trimming took off 6 bases at V and 4 bases at J, with 13 bases between the two ends. The CDR3 spans 14 residues. This CDR3 reads CASSHSGYNQPQHF. The CDR3 DNA reads TGTGCCAGCAGCCATTCAGGGTATAATCAGCCCCAGCATTTT.

The chain is built from TRBV18 and TRBJ2-3; tentative D call: TRBD2 (5 bases). CDR1 and CDR2 from the germline V gene are KGHSH and LQKENI. CDR3 length: 12 amino acids. V was trimmed by 8 bases and J by 5 bases, leaving 11 bases between them. Here the CDR3 reads CASPDRGDTQYF. CDR3 DNA: TGTGCCAGCCCCGACCGGGGAGATACGCAGTATTTT.

This clonotype was seen more than once but under ten times. The V gene is TRBV7-9, the J gene TRBJ2-2; D remains unclear. The CDR3 has 13 amino acids. Trimming removed 3 bases at V and 5 bases at J, with 7 bases between. Germline V lookup: CDR1 SEHNR, CDR2 FQNEAQ (reference sequence). CDR3 protein: CASSFEATGELFF. The CDR3 region has the DNA TGTGCCAGCAGCTTTGAAGCTACCGGGGAGCTGTTTTTT.

In its sample, this clonotype was seen many times. The chain is built from TRBV2 and TRBJ1-5, with 10 bases matching TRBD1. V shed 2 bases, J shed 4 bases, and the junction held 8 bases outside the gene matches. Germline values: CDR1 SNHLY, CDR2 FYNNEI. The CDR3 sequence is 17 residues long. In DNA form, the CDR3 reads TGTGCCAGCAGTGAACAGCCCCGGACAGGGGGAAATCAGCCCCAGCATTTT. Residues: CASSEQPRTGGNQPQHF.

With regard to this clonotype: Since a much larger clone is just one base distant, this may be a read error. DNA of the CDR3: TGCGCCAGCGGCCGGAGGGACATATCAAACACCGGGGAGCTGTTTTTT. This codes for CASGRRDISNTGELFF. The chain has TRBV5-1 and TRBJ2-2, with D perhaps TRBD1 or TRBD2 (6 bases each). The CDR3 is 16 amino acids. Looked up from germline, CDR1 is SGHRS and CDR2 is YFSETQ. Trimming removed 7 bases at V and 2 bases at J, with 18 bases between.

This clonotype appeared a few times. The rearrangement links TRBV6-5 to TRBJ2-3; 7 nucleotides agree with TRBD2. From germline, CDR1 is MNHEY and CDR2 SVGAGI. V lost 7 bases and J lost 1; bases outside the gene matches: 5. The CDR3 runs 14 residues. The CDR3 spells CASILAGRTDTQYF. The CDR3 coding sequence is TGTGCCAGCATCTTAGCGGGCCGCACAGATACGCAGTATTTT.